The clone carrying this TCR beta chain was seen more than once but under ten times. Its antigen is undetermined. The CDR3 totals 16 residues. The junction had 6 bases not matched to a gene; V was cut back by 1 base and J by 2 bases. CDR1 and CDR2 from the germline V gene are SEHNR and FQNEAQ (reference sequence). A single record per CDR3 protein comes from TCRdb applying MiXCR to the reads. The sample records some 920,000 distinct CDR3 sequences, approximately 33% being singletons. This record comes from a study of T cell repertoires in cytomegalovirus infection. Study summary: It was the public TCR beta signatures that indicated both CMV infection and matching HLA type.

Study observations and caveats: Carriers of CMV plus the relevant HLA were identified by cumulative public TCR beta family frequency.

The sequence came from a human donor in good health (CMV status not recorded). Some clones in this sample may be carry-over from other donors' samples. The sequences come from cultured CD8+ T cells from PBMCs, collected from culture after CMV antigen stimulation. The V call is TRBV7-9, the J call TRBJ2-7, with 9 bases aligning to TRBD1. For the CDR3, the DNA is TGTGCCAGCAGCTTAGAGGGACAGGGCAATGCCTACGAGCAGTACGTC. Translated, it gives CASSLEGQGNAYEQYV.